This T cell receptor (beta chain) was identified during a study of cytomegalovirus exposure and HLA in healthy donors. Notes on the study in general: A later analysis associated 15,000 or so TCR beta sequences with HLA alleles at a 0.05 false discovery rate. When the data were analyzed later, several of the most significant clusters appeared to be linked to common viral pathogens. Reported results showed that the classifier diagnosed cytomegalovirus status with high specificity and sensitivity. Whilst most TCR sequences proved rare, a subset of public TCRs occurred across many donors.

This CDR3 has 17 residues. Germline V gives CDR1 MRHNA, CDR2 SNTAGT. Trimming took 0 bases from V and 0 from J, leaving 12 bases between them. On this clone itself: The target antigen is unknown.

A multiplex PCR was run with 60 Vbeta primers and 13 Jbeta primers. TCRdb's table, derived via immunoSEQ multiplex PCR, lists solely in-frame clones and lacks some. The sample lists under 200,000 clones, approximately 71% occurring once. The chain employs TRBV6-4 and TRBJ2-1, with D possibly matching TRBD2 (5 bases). The source of this sequence is a man over 45 in good health and CMV-seronegative. Sequenced sample: PBMCs. DNA of the CDR3: TGTGCCAGCAGTGACTCGATAGGGAGCCGCTCCTACAATGAGCAGTTCTTC. This encodes CASSDSIGSRSYNEQFF.